These 28 T cell receptor beta chains were sequenced from one sample in a study of shared clonotypes between healthy human individuals. The protocol was immunoSEQ multiplex PCR, while the TCRdb copy is restricted to in-frame clones and leaves out a portion. This table has around 2,000,000 clones, 95% appearing once. Sequencing was performed on naive CD4+ T cells sorted from blood. Stated subset: CD45RA+ positively selected. Receptors originate from a man younger than 35 in good health.

This chain connects TRBV30 to TRBJ2-1, with 11 bases lining up with TRBD1. The V gene's germline CDR1 is GTSNPN and CDR2 SVGIG (reference sequence). The CDR3 is made up of 12 amino acids. V trimming: 2 bases; J trimming: 14 bases; junction bases outside the gene matches: 5. CDR3 sequence reads: CAWSTSGQGEFF. CDR3 DNA sequence: TGTGCCTGGAGTACCTCGGGACAGGGGGAGTTCTTC. Using reference TRBV30 and TRBJ2-1 for the parts outside the CDR3, the full variable domain is SQTIHQWPATLVQPVGSPLSLECTVEGTSNPNLYWYRQAAGRGLQLLFYSVGIGQISSEVPQNLSASRPQDRQFILSSKKLLLSDSGFYLCAWSTSGQGEFFGPGTRLTVL.

The chain uses TRBV30 and TRBJ2-2, with 8 bases lining up with TRBD2. Trimming removed 4 bases from V and 5 bases from J; junction bases left unmatched: 6. From germline, CDR1 is GTSNPN and CDR2 SVGIG (reference sequence). The CDR3 totals 14 residues. Written as DNA, the CDR3 is TGTGCCTGGAACTCGGGAGGGGGTACCGGGGAGCTGTTTTTT. It is translated as CAWNSGGGTGELFF.

CDR3 protein: CASSDLLRGHGYTF. The DNA of the CDR3 is TGTGCCAGCAGTGACCTCCTCAGGGGCCACGGCTACACCTTC. The J gene is TRBJ1-2, the V gene TRBV2; tentatively, D is TRBD1 (6 bases). The CDR3 length is 14 residues. Germline V gene sequence: CDR1 SNHLY, CDR2 FYNNEI. Trimming cost V 3 bases and J 8 bases, with 16 bases left between them.

This rearrangement joins TRBV28 to TRBJ2-7, with a possible D match to TRBD1 (5 bases). Germline V gives CDR1 MDHEN, CDR2 SYDVKM. The CDR3 runs to 13 residues. V lost 1 base, J lost 3 bases, and 7 bases lay in between. The CDR3 coding sequence is TGTGCCAGCAGTTTATCAGGGTACTACGAGCAGTACTTC. Encoded protein: CASSLSGYYEQYF. Drawing the rest from reference TRBV28 and TRBJ2-7, the complete variable domain is DVKVTQSSRYLVKRTGEKVFLECVQDMDHENMFWYRQDPGLGLRLIYFSYDVKMKEKGDIPEGYSVSREKKERFSLILESASTNQTSMYLCASSLSGYYEQYFGPGTRLTVT.

The table lists this clone with a count of one. Other DNA sequences in this sample translate to the same CDR3. The rearrangement links TRBV7-2 to TRBJ2-1, with D unclear. Trimming stripped 4 bases from V and 7 bases from J, with 5 bases between. The CDR3 is made up of 11 amino acids. Germline assignment: CDR1 SGHTA and CDR2 FQGNSA. The CDR3 region has the DNA TGTGCCAGCAGCTCGTTAAATGAGCAGTTCTTC. This gives the protein CASSSLNEQFF.

This chain links TRBV15 with TRBJ1-6; the D gene is possibly TRBD1 (5 bases). The CDR3 sequence is 17 residues long. Trimming removed 0 bases from V and 2 bases from J, with 11 bases in between. Germline values: CDR1 LNHNV, CDR2 YYDKDF (reference sequence). DNA for the CDR3: TGTGCCACCAGCAGAGATGAGGCAGGGACCTATAATTCACCCCTCCACTTT. Translating gives CATSRDEAGTYNSPLHF.

Turning to this clone: Other DNA sequences in the same sample also yield this CDR3. V is TRBV5-1 and J is TRBJ1-4; a weak D match, TRBD1 (6 bases). CDR1 and CDR2 from the germline V gene are SGHRS and YFSETQ. This CDR3 contains 15 residues. Deletions cut 2 bases from V and 3 bases from J, with 11 bases between. In DNA, the CDR3 is TGCGCCAGCAGCTTAGCAGGGGTATCTAATGAAAAACTGTTTTTT. Encoded protein: CASSLAGVSNEKLFF.

The chain joins TRBV12-1 to TRBJ1-2. TRBV12-1 is a recognized pseudogene. The CDR3 contains 12 residues. CDR3 DNA: TGTGCCAGCAGCCCTGGGAACTATGGCTACACCTTC. The encoded protein is CASSPGNYGYTF.

The chain is built from TRBV9 and TRBJ1-2; D ambiguous. Germline V gene sequence: CDR1 SGDLS, CDR2 YYNGEE. V lost 3 bases and J 2 bases, leaving 11 bases between the germline ends. The CDR3 extends over 14 amino acids. The CDR3 sequence: CASSGPRANYGYTF. CDR3 nucleotides: TGTGCCAGCAGCGGTCCAAGGGCAAACTATGGCTACACCTTC. Filled out from reference TRBV9 and TRBJ1-2, the complete variable domain reads DSGVTQTPKHLITATGQRVTLRCSPRSGDLSVYWYQQSLDQGLQFLIQYYNGEERAKGNILERFSAQQFPDLHSELNLSSLELGDSALYFCASSGPRANYGYTFGSGTRLTVV.

The chain employs TRBV11-2 and TRBJ2-1; TRBD1 or TRBD2 may be the D gene (6 bases each). V lost 5 bases and J 0 bases, leaving 11 bases between the germline ends. CDR1 and CDR2 from the germline V gene are SGHAT and FQNNGV. The CDR3 runs to 15 residues. As DNA, the CDR3 is TGTGCCAGCAGCCAGAGGGGGGACTCCTACAATGAGCAGTTCTTC. Encoded protein: CASSQRGDSYNEQFF.

V is TRBV18 and J is TRBJ2-7; D is unclear. Germline CDR1 and CDR2: KGHSH and LQKENI. The CDR3 contains 13 residues. V was trimmed by 8 bases and J by 4 bases, leaving 15 bases between them. The CDR3 loop is CASSQDRRYEQYF. CDR3 nucleotides: TGTGCCAGCAGCCAAGATCGCCGGTACGAGCAGTACTTC.

The chain combines TRBV5-1 with TRBJ2-3, with 12 nucleotides matching TRBD1. Trimming cost V 5 bases and J 2 bases; bases outside gene matches: 9. This CDR3 region has 17 residues. CDR1 SGHRS and CDR2 YFSETQ come from the germline V gene. The CDR3 DNA follows: TGCGCCAGCAGTCTCGGGACAGGGGGCCCCACCACAGATACGCAGTATTTT. Its translation: CASSLGTGGPTTDTQYF.

The chain carries TRBV6-6 and TRBJ2-2; 7 nucleotides line up with TRBD2. The germline V gene encodes CDR1 MNHNY and CDR2 SVGAGI (reference sequence). Germline trimming cut 2 bases from V and 1 base from J; bases unmatched to any gene: 4. This CDR3 comprises 16 residues. Here the CDR3 reads CASSYLQRENTGELFF. The CDR3 DNA reads TGTGCCAGCAGTTACCTCCAGCGGGAGAACACCGGGGAGCTGTTTTTT.

CDR3 loop: CSVVLERRRSNYGYTF. For the CDR3, the DNA is TGCAGCGTTGTTTTGGAACGGAGGAGAAGCAACTATGGCTACACCTTC. The J gene is TRBJ1-2, the V gene TRBV29-1; D remains ambiguous. CDR1 is SQVTM and CDR2 is ANQGSEA in the germline V gene. Between the trimmed V and J ends, which lost 4 bases and 2 bases, there was a span of 20 bases. The CDR3 has 16 residues. Variable domain in full (rest from reference TRBV29-1 and TRBJ1-2): SAVISQKPSRDICQRGTSLTIQCQVDSQVTMMFWYRQQPGQSLTLIATANQGSEATYESGFVIDKFPISRPNLTFSTLTVSNMSPEDSSIYLCSVVLERRRSNYGYTFGSGTRLTVV.

The V gene is TRBV5-4, the J gene TRBJ2-7; 10 positions agree with TRBD2. CDR1 and CDR2 from the germline V gene are SGHNT and YYREEE (reference sequence). Unmatched junction bases numbered 3, after V lost 4 bases and J lost 5 bases. CDR3 size: 13 residues. This CDR3 reads CASSRGTSDEQYF. CDR3 nucleotide sequence: TGTGCCAGCAGCCGAGGGACTAGCGACGAGCAGTACTTC.

The rearrangement joins TRBV5-4 to TRBJ2-5; a possible D gene is TRBD2 (6 bases). The CDR3 consists of 15 residues. V gave up 0 bases and J gave up 5 bases, with 14 bases separating them. Germline V gene data show CDR1 as SGHNT and CDR2 as YYREEE (reference sequence). CDR3 amino acids: CASSLGGLGVETQYF. DNA of the CDR3: TGTGCCAGCAGCTTGGGGGGACTGGGGGTGGAGACCCAGTACTTC.

V is TRBV11-2 and J is TRBJ2-3; D is unresolved. V gave up 4 bases and J gave up 6 bases, with 11 bases separating them. The CDR3 contains 13 residues. Looked up from germline, CDR1 is SGHAT and CDR2 is FQNNGV. In DNA form, the CDR3 reads TGTGCCAGCAGCTCCCCAGGCGGCGATACGCAGTATTTT. Translated, it gives CASSSPGGDTQYF.

Turning to this clone: This sample also contains other DNA sequences that code for the same CDR3. The chain links TRBV30 to TRBJ2-7; TRBD2 is a possible D gene (5 bases). Trimming removed 1 base from V and 4 bases from J, with 8 bases in between. Looked up from germline, CDR1 is GTSNPN and CDR2 is SVGIG (reference sequence). The CDR3 covers 12 residues. CDR3 residues: CAWSGTPYEQYF. CDR3 sequence (DNA): TGTGCCTGGAGTGGGACTCCGTACGAGCAGTACTTC.

The chain links TRBV19 to TRBJ1-2, with no clear D. Trimming pared 7 bases from V and 8 bases from J, leaving 14 bases between. Per the germline V gene, CDR1 is LNHDA and CDR2 is SQIVND (reference sequence). This CDR3 region has 12 residues. DNA of the CDR3: TGTGCCAGTAAAGTGGGGTCTAAGGGCTACACCTTC. Residues: CASKVGSKGYTF.

The rearrangement links TRBV29-1 to TRBJ1-1; D may be TRBD1 (5 bases). Germline assignment: CDR1 SQVTM and CDR2 ANQGSEA. V gave up 4 bases and J gave up 1 base, with 16 bases separating them. This CDR3 spans 15 amino acids. CDR3 nucleotide sequence: TGCAGCGTTGTTTGGACACTTTTCAGGAACACTGAAGCTTTCTTT. Translation gives CSVVWTLFRNTEAFF.

This chain joins TRBV2 and TRBJ2-7, with D maybe TRBD2 (6 bases). V was clipped by 2 bases and J by 6 bases, with 11 bases between them. The CDR3 runs to 13 residues. CDR1 is SNHLY and CDR2 is FYNNEI in the germline V gene. As DNA, the CDR3 is TGTGCCAGCAGTGAACAGGAGGGTTCCGAGCAGTACTTC. This translates into CASSEQEGSEQYF.

This sequence joins TRBV6-7 and TRBJ2-1; a possible D gene is TRBD2 (9 bases). TRBV6-7 is an ORF; its function is uncertain. V shed 10 bases and J shed 0 bases, with 34 bases lying between them. This CDR3 spans 21 amino acids. DNA for the CDR3: TGTGCCACCCCAGGCGGACAGGGCAGGTCCGGCGGGGGGGGCTCCTACAATGAGCAGTTCTTC. Protein product: CATPGGQGRSGGGGSYNEQFF.

To note about this clone: Other DNA sequences of this sample code for an identical CDR3. V gene TRBV6-5 combines with J gene TRBJ1-5, with 9 bases that match TRBD1. The ends lost 6 bases at V and 3 bases at J; junction bases unmatched: 6. Per germline, CDR1 MNHEY and CDR2 SVGAGI. The length of the CDR3 is 15 residues. In DNA form, the CDR3 reads TGTGCCAGCAGGTCGGGACAGGGAAACAATCAGCCCCAGCATTTT. This gives the protein CASRSGQGNNQPQHF.

The chain links TRBV14 to TRBJ2-2, with no clear D. This CDR3 is 18 amino acids long. V gave up 1 base and J gave up 9 bases, with 24 bases separating them. Per germline, CDR1 SGHDN and CDR2 FVKESK. The CDR3 loop reads CASSQARSVPYKFWELFF. For the CDR3, the DNA is TGTGCCAGCAGCCAAGCCCGCTCAGTCCCCTACAAGTTTTGGGAGCTGTTTTTT.

The chain links TRBV13 to TRBJ1-1; D may be TRBD1 (5 bases). Per germline, CDR1 PRHDT and CDR2 FYEKMQ (reference sequence). The V end lost 5 bases, the J end lost 1 base, and 14 bases lay between the germline ends. The CDR3 loop spans 15 amino acids. CDR3 nucleotide sequence: TGTGCCAGCAGCGACCAGGGACGGAAGAACACTGAAGCTTTCTTT. As protein: CASSDQGRKNTEAFF.

Remarks on this clone: At one end the junction does not follow the germline gene, possibly because of a read error. The J gene is TRBJ2-7, the V gene TRBV30; 8 nucleotides agree with TRBD1. The germline gives CDR1 GTSNPN, CDR2 SVGIG (reference sequence). CDR3 length: 11 residues. The DNA of the CDR3 is TGTGCCTGGACCTCCGGGACAGGCTACTTCTTC. It translates to CAWTSGTGYFF.

This chain links TRBV11-1 with TRBJ2-7; tentatively, D is TRBD2 (7 bases). The germline V and J ends were trimmed by 4 bases and 3 bases, with 19 bases remaining between them. Germline V gene sequence: CDR1 SGHAT, CDR2 FQDESV (reference sequence). The CDR3 sequence is 16 residues long. CDR3 sequence: CASSWGLEGGSYEQYF. The CDR3 DNA is TGTGCCAGCAGCTGGGGGCTCGAGGGCGGGAGCTACGAGCAGTACTTC.

The chain is built from TRBV10-1 and TRBJ2-1; 9 bases line up with TRBD2. The J segment lost 13 bases and the V segment lost 3 bases, leaving 7 bases of the junction unmatched. The germline V gene encodes CDR1 WNHNN and CDR2 SYGVQD (reference sequence). The CDR3 totals 13 residues. The DNA of the CDR3 is TGCGCCAGCAGTGATTTAGCGGGAGAAAGTCAGTTCTTC. It translates to CASSDLAGESQFF.